The T cell receptor beta chain described here comes from a study of T cells after yellow fever vaccination. Broader study findings: The CD4 and CD8 compartments had a small share of their clonotypes in common. Post-booster reappearance was seen for most primary-vaccination clones (roughly 96% CD4, 88% CD8).

Germline loops: CDR1 LGHDT, CDR2 YNNKEL (reference sequence). The CDR3 is 12 residues long. V lost 3 bases and J 8 bases, leaving 10 bases between the germline ends. UMIs and a universal primer site were added when TCR cDNA was made by 5'RACE template switching. TCRdb analysed the 5' RACE reads with MiXCR anew, one entry per CDR3 protein. The sample carries a few hundred thousand distinct CDR3 sequences, over 8% recorded once. This clonotype was observed many times. What it binds is not known. This clonotype was obtained from a man between 18 and 35 years old who received the YFV17D yellow fever vaccine. The chain combines TRBV3-1 with TRBJ1-2; D not certain. The sequencing used PBMCs, collected on the day of the first yellow fever vaccination. The CDR3 reads CASSQGNGGYTF. The CDR3 DNA sequence: TGTGCCAGCAGCCAGGGGAATGGCGGCTACACCTTC.